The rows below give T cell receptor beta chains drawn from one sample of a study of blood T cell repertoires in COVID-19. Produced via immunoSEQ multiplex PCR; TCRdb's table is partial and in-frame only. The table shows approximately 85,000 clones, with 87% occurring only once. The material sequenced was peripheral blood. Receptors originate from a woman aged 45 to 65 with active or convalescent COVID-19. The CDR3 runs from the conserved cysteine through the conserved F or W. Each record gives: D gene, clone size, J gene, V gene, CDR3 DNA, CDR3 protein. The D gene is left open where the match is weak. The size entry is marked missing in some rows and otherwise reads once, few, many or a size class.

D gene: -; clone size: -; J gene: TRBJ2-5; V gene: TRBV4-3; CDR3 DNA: TGCGCCAGCAGCGAGGGGCGGGGAGGTATCCAAGAGACCCAGTACTTC; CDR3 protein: CASSEGRGGIQETQYF
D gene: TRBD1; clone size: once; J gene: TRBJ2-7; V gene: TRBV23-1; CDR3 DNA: TGCGCCAGCAGTCGGGACAGGCCACAGTTGGGGTACGAGCAGTACTTC; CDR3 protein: CASSRDRPQLGYEQYF
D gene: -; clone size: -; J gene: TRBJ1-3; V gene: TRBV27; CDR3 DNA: TGTGCCAGCAGTTATAGGGCAGGGCCTGGAAACACCATATATTTT; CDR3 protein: CASSYRAGPGNTIYF
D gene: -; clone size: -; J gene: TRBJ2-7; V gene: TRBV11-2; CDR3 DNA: TGTGCCAGCAGCTTAGACGGGGTGGACGAGCAGTACTTC; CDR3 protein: CASSLDGVDEQYF
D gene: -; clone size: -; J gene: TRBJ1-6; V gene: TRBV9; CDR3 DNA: TGTGCCAGCAGCGTAGGGCAGGGTGGCTATAATTCACCCCTCCACTTT; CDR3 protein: CASSVGQGGYNSPLHF
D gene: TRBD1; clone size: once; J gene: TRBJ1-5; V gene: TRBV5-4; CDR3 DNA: TGTGCCAGCAGCTCCTCGGGACAGGGGAATCAGCCCCAGCATTTT; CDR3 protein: CASSSSGQGNQPQHF
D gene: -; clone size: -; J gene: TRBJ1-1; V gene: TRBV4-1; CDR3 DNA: TGCGCCAGCAGCCAAGACCCTAGCGGTGGCCTCACTGAAGCTTTCTTT; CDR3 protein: CASSQDPSGGLTEAFF
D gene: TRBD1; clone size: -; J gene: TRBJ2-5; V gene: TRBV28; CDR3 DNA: TGTGCCAGCAGTCCCCCCCCACAGGGGGCTGGGGAGACCCAGTACTTC; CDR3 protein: CASSPPPQGAGETQYF
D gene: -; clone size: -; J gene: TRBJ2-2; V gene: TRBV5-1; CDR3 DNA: TGCGCCAGCAGCTTAGGGGGGACAGTGAACACCGGGGAGCTGTTTTTT; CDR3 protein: CASSLGGTVNTGELFF
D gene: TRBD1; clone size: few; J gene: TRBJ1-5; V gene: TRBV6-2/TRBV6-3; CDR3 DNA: TGTGCCAGCAGCTCTATTCCGGGACAGGGAGTTGGCAATCAGCCCCAGCATTTT; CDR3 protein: CASSSIPGQGVGNQPQHF
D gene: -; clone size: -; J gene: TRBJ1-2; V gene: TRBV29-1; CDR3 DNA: TGCAGCGTTGACGACAGGATCTATGGCTACACCTTC; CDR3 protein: CSVDDRIYGYTF
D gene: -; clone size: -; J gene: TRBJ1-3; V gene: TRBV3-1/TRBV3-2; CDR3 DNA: TGTGCCAGCAGCCAAGAAGACTTCGGCACCATATATTTT; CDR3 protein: CASSQEDFGTIYF
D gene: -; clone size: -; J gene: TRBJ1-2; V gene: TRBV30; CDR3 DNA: TGTGCCTGGAGCCGTTTAGGGGTGAGGAACTATGGCTACACCTTC; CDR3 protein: CAWSRLGVRNYGYTF
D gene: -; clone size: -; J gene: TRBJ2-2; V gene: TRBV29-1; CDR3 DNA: TGCAGCGTTGCACAGGGGGGGACCGGGGAGCTGTTTTTT; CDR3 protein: CSVAQGGTGELFF
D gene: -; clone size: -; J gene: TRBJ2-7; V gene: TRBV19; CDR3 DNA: TGTGCCAGTAGTATCAGGGACGAGCAGTACTTC; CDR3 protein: CASSIRDEQYF
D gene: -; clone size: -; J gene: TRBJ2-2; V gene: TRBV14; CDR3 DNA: TGTGCCAGCAGCCAAGATAGTCAGCGCCTCACCGGGGAGCTGTTTTTT; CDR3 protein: CASSQDSQRLTGELFF
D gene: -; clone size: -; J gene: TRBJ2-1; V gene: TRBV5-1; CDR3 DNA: TGCGCCAGCAGCTTGGTTCAGGGGAATGAGCAGTTCTTC; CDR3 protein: CASSLVQGNEQFF
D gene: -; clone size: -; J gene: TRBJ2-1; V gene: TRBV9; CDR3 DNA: TGTGCCAGCTCTCCAGAGGCCCTTTACAATGAGCAGTTCTTC; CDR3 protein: CASSPEALYNEQFF
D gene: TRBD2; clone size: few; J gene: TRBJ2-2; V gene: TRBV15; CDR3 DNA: TGTGCCACCAGCAAGGGACGCGGGGGGCGCACCGGGGAGCTGTTTTTT; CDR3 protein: CATSKGRGGRTGELFF
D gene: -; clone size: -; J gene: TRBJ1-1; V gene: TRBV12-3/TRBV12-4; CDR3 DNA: TGTGCCAGCAGTTTAGAGCAGGACACTGAAGCTTTCTTT; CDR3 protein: CASSLEQDTEAFF
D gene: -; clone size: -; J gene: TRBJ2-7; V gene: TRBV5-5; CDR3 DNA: TGTGCCAGCAGCTCGGGGTCCTCCTACGAGCAGTACTTC; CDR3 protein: CASSSGSSYEQYF
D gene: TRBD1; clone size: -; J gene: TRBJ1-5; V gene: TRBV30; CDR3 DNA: TGTGCCTGGAGTGGGGCGGGACAGGGACTATATAGCAATCAGCCCCAGCATTTT; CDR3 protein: CAWSGAGQGLYSNQPQHF
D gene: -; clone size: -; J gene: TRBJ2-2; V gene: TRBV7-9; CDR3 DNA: TGTGCCAGCAAGGGACAAAATACGAACACCGGGGAGCTGTTTTTT; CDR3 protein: CASKGQNTNTGELFF
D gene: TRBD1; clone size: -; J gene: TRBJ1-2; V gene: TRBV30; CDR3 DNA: TGTGCCTGGGGATGGACAGGGGGGGGCTACACCTTC; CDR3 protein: CAWGWTGGGYTF
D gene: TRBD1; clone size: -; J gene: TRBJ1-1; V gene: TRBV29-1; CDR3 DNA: TGCAGCGTGGCCCACAGGGGTAAAAACACTGAAGCTTTCTTT; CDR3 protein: CSVAHRGKNTEAFF
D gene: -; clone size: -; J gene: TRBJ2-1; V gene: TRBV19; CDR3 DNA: TGTGCCAGTAGTTTTTCCTTTTACAATGAGCAGTTCTTC; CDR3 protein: CASSFSFYNEQFF
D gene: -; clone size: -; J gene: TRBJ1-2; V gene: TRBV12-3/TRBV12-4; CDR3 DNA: TGTGCCAGCAGTTTACAGGATAACTATGGCTACACCTTC; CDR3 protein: CASSLQDNYGYTF
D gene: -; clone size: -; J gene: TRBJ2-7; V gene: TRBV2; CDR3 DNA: TGTGCCAGCAGTGGATTTCGGGTTGGGAGGTCCAACGAGCAGTACTTC; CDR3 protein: CASSGFRVGRSNEQYF
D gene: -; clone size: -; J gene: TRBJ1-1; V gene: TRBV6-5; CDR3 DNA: TGTGCCAGCAGTTACTTGCGGAACACTGAAGCTTTCTTT; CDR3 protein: CASSYLRNTEAFF
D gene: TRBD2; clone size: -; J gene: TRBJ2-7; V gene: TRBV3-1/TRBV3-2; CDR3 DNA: TGTGCCAGCAGCCAAGAAGCGGGGTCCTACGAGCAGTACTTC; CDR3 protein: CASSQEAGSYEQYF
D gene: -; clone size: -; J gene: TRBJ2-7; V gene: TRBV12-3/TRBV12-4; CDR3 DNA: TGTGCCAGCAGTTTAGCCCTATACGAGCAGTACTTC; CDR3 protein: CASSLALYEQYF
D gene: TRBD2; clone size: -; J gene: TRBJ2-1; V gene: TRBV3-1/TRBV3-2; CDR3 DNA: TGTGCCAGCAGCCCGAGCGGAACTAGCGGAGTCCATGAGCAGTTCTTC; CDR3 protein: CASSPSGTSGVHEQFF
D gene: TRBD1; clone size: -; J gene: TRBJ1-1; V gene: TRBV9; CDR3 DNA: TGTGCCAGCAGCGAGACAGGGGGAACTGAAGCTTTCTTT; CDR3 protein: CASSETGGTEAFF
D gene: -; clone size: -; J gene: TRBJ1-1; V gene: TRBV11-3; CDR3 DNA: TGTGCCAGCAGCTTAGGTCAGATGAACACTGAAGCTTTCTTT; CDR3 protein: CASSLGQMNTEAFF
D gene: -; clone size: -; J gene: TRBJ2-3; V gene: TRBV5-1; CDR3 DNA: TGCGCCAGCGGACCGAGGGGGACAACAGATACGCAGTATTTT; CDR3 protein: CASGPRGTTDTQYF
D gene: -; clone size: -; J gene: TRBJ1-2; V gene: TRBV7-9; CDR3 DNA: TGTGCCAGCAACTACGGGGGATCCTATGGCTACACCTTC; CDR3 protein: CASNYGGSYGYTF
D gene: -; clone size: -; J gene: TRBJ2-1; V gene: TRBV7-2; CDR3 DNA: TGTGCCAGCAGCCTCCTATCGACTAGAACCAATGAGCAGTTCTTC; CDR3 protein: CASSLLSTRTNEQFF
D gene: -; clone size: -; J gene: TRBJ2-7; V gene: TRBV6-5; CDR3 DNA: TGTGCCAGCAGTTTCAACCCCAGGGGCCCCTACGAGCAGTACTTC; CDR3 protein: CASSFNPRGPYEQYF
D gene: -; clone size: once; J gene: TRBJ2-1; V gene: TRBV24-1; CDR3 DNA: TGTGCCACCAGTGAATATAATGCGAATGAGCAGTTCTTC; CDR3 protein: CATSEYNANEQFF
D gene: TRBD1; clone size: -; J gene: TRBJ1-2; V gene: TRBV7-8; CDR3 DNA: TGTGCCAGCAGCTTTGGGGACAGGGGGCTGCTTGGCTACACCTTC; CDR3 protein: CASSFGDRGLLGYTF
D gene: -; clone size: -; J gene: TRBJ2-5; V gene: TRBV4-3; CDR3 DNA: TGCGCCAGCAGCGCCGAGGTGGATGGGACCCAGTACTTC; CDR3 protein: CASSAEVDGTQYF
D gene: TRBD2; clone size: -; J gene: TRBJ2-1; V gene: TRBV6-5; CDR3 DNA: TGTGCCAGCAGGGTTACGGGGGGGCCATACAATGAGCAGTTCTTC; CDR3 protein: CASRVTGGPYNEQFF
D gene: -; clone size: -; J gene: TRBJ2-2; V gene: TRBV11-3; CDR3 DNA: TGTGCCAGCAGCTTAAGGGGGAGGAACACCGGGGAGCTGTTTTTT; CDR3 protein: CASSLRGRNTGELFF
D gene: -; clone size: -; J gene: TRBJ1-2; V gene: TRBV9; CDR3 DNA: TGTGCCAGCAGCGTAGGAGGGGGTAACTATGGCTACACCTTC; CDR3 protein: CASSVGGGNYGYTF
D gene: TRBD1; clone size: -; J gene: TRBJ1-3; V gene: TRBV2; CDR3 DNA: TGTGCCAGCAGCCGGGACAGCTCTGGAAACACCATATATTTT; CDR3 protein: CASSRDSSGNTIYF
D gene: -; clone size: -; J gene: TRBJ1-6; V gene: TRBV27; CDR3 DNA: TGTGCCAGCAGTTCCTCAGGGAAATCACCCCTCCACTTT; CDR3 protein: CASSSSGKSPLHF
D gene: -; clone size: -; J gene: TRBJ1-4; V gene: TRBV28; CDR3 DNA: TGTGCCAGCAGCCTACCGATGACTAATGAAAAACTGTTTTTT; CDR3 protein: CASSLPMTNEKLFF
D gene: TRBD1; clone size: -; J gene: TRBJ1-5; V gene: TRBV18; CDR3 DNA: TGTGCCAGCTCTACGGGGACAGGGGAGAATCAGCCCCAGCATTTT; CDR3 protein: CASSTGTGENQPQHF
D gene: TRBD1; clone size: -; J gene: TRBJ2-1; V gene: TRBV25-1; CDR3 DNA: TGTGCCAGCAGTGAATTTGGGACAGTCTACAATGAGCAGTTCTTC; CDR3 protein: CASSEFGTVYNEQFF
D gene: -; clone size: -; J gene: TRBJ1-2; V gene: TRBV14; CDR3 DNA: TGTGCCAGCAGCCAATTTGGACTTAACTATGGCTACACCTTC; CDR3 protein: CASSQFGLNYGYTF
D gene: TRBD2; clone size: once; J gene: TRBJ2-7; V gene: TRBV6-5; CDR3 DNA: TGTGCCAGCAGTTCTCGACTAGCGTACTACGAGCAGTACTTC; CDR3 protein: CASSSRLAYYEQYF
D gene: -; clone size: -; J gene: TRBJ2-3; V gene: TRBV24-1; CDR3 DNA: TGTGCCACCAGTGACCCACAGGGCACAGATACGCAGTATTTT; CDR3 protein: CATSDPQGTDTQYF
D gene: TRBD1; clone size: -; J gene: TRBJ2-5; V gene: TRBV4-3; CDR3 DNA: TGCGCCAGCAGCCAAAAGACAGGGGCCCGGTGGCCCCAGTACTTC; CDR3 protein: CASSQKTGARWPQYF